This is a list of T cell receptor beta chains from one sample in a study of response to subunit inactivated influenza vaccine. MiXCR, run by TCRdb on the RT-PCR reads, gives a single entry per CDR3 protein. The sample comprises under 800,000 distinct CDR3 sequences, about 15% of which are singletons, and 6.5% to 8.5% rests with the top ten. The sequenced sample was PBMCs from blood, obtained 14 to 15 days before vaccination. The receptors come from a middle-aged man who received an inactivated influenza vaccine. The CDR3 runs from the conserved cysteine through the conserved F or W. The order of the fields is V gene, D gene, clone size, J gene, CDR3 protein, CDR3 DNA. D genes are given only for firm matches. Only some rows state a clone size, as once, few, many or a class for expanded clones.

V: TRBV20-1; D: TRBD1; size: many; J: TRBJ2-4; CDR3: CSANRGQEAKNIQYF; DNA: TGCAGTGCCAACAGGGGTCAAGAAGCCAAAAACATTCAGTACTTC
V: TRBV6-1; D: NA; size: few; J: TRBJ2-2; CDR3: CATTPQKANTGELFF; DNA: TGTGCCACCACCCCGCAGAAAGCGAACACCGGGGAGCTGTTTTTT
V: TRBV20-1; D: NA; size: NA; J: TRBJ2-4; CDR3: CSAQQYGRPGDKNIQYF; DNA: TGCAGTGCTCAACAGTACGGAAGGCCCGGGGACAAAAACATTCAGTACTTC
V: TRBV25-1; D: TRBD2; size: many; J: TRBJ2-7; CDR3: CASRPASGSYEQYF; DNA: TGTGCCAGCAGACCCGCCAGCGGGAGTTACGAGCAGTACTTC
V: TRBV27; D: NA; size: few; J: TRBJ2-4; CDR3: CASRSNRAGLAKNIQYF; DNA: TGTGCCAGCAGGTCCAACAGGGCAGGACTAGCCAAAAACATTCAGTACTTC
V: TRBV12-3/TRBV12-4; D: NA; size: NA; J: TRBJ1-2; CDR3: CATSEGGYGYTF; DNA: TGTGCCACCTCCGAAGGGGGCTATGGCTACACCTTC
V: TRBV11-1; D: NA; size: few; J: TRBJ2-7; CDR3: CASSLSEGRSYEQYF; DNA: TGTGCCAGCAGCTTATCCGAAGGGAGATCCTACGAGCAGTACTTC
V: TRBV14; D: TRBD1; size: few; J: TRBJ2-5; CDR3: CASSQVGQGIRKTQYF; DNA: TGTGCCAGCAGCCAGGTTGGACAGGGAATTAGAAAGACCCAGTACTTC
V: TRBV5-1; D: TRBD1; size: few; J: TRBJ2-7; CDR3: CASSLGRGQNEQYF; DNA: TGCGCCAGCAGCTTGGGCAGGGGGCAGAATGAGCAGTACTTC
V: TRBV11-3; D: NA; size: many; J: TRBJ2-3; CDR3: CASSLHRGFDTQYF; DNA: TGTGCCAGCAGCTTACATAGAGGGTTTGATACGCAGTATTTT
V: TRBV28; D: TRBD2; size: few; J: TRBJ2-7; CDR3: CASRQGTSGSPSYEQYF; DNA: TGTGCCAGCAGGCAAGGGACTAGCGGGAGTCCCTCCTACGAGCAGTACTTC
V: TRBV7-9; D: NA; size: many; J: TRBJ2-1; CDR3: CASSLFSDEQFF; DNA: TGTGCCAGCAGCTTATTTAGCGATGAGCAGTTCTTC
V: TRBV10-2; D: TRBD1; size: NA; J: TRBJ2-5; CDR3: CASSEPSGQGLSETQYF; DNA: TGCGCCAGCAGTGAGCCCTCCGGACAGGGGCTTTCAGAGACCCAGTACTTC
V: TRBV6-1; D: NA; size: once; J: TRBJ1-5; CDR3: CAGSEAPGPNQPQHF; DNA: TGTGCCGGCAGTGAAGCCCCGGGACCCAATCAGCCCCAGCATTTT
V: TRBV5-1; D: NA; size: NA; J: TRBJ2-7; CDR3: CASSPEGQAEQYF; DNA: TGCGCCAGCAGCCCGGAAGGCCAAGCCGAGCAGTACTTC
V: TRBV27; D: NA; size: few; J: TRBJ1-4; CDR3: CASSLSRAGHNEKLFF; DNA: TGTGCCAGCAGTTTATCGAGGGCAGGGCATAATGAAAAACTGTTTTTT
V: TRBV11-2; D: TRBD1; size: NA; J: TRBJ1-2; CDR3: CASSFTDRVKPNYGYTF; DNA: TGTGCCAGCAGCTTTACCGACAGGGTAAAGCCTAACTATGGCTACACCTTC
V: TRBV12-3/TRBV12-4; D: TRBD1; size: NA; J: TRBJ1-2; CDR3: CASSLRGAGTDYGYTF; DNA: TGTGCCAGCAGTTTGAGAGGCGCCGGGACAGATTATGGCTACACCTTC
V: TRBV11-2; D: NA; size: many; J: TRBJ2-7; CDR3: CASSWGTGFYEQYF; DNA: TGTGCCAGCAGCTGGGGAACAGGGTTCTACGAGCAGTACTTC
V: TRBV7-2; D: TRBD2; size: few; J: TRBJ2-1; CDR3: CASSLRPTSGRAYNEQFF; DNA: TGTGCCAGCAGCTTACGCCCCACTAGCGGGAGGGCCTACAATGAGCAGTTCTTC
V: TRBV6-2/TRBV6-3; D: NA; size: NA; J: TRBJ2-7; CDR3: CASEETGRGYEQYF; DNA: TGTGCCAGCGAAGAGACAGGCCGTGGGTACGAGCAGTACTTC
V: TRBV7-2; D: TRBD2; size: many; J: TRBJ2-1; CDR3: CASSLVAGSYNEQFF; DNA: TGTGCCAGCAGCTTGGTAGCGGGCTCCTACAATGAGCAGTTCTTC
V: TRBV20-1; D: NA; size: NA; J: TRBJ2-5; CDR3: CTAGQRPETQYF; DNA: TGCACCGCGGGACAGCGGCCAGAGACCCAGTACTTC
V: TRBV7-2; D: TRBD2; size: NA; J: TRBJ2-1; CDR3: CASSGYSGRSYNEQFF; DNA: TGTGCCAGCAGCGGATATAGCGGGAGGTCCTACAATGAGCAGTTCTTC
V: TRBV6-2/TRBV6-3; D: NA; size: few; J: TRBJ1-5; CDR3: CASSYATDQPQHF; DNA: TGTGCCAGCAGTTACGCGACGGATCAGCCCCAGCATTTT
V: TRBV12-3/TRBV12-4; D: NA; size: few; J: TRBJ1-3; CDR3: CASGKGDGDTIYF; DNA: TGTGCCAGCGGGAAAGGGGACGGAGACACCATATATTTT
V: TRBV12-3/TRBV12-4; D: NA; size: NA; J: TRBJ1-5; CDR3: CASSLRAADQPQHF; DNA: TGTGCCAGCAGTCTCCGGGCAGCCGATCAGCCCCAGCATTTT
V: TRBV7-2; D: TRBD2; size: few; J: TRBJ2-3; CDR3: CASSLVPSGVPGDTQYF; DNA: TGTGCCAGCAGCTTAGTGCCTAGCGGGGTCCCCGGGGATACGCAGTATTTT